This T cell receptor beta chain was profiled in a study of T cells after yellow fever vaccination (dated by TCRdb to about 2019). Concerning the study at large: The SMART-Seq v4 Ultra Low Input RNA kit was used to prepare libraries from fractions with low cell numbers. Bulk TCR alpha and beta repertoires were sequenced longitudinally to track T-cell clones before and after primary and booster YFV17D yellow fever vaccination. Blood samples were taken at several timepoints before and after primary and secondary immunization, and bulk PBMC replicates and cell subsets were isolated. Two healthy male donors, one aged 18 to 30 and one aged 30 to 40 years, made up the cohort. The full study reports these points: A small share of clonotypes occurred in both CD4 and CD8 compartments, likely arising from convergent recombination. The secondary T-cell response was weaker than the primary response but faster, peaking on day 5 instead of day 15. Because the study included only two donors, the extent to which the findings can be generalized is limited. Because abundant contaminating clonotypes from the bulk population could be contained in FACS-sorted repertoires, computational filtering was required. After the booster, most clones that had expanded after primary vaccination were detected again (over 95% of CD4 and more than 80% of CD8), suggesting broad maintenance of memory.

The sample's treatment or condition label, decoded: live attenuated yellow fever vaccine strain. Two biological replicates of bulk PBMCs were collected at each blood-draw timepoint. A standard Ficoll-Paque protocol was used to isolate PBMCs from peripheral blood. TriZol was used to extract RNA from bulk PBMCs, from CD4 and CD8 fractions, and from dextramer-positive and dextramer-negative fractions. TCR cDNA was synthesized by 5'RACE template switching, through which a universal primer site and unique molecular identifiers were introduced. Priming of cDNA synthesis was performed from both the TCR alpha and TCR beta constant segments. Two PCR steps were used to amplify libraries, with sample barcodes and sequencing adapters being added in the second step. Libraries were sequenced on Illumina HiSeq 2500 (2x100 bp) or NovaSeq (2x150 bp). For the original study's pipeline: Demultiplexing of reads and collapsing into UMI consensus sequences were performed with MIGEC, and V(D)J alignment was carried out with MiXCR. Vaccine-responding clonotypes were identified with edgeR using replicate PBMC samples, with FDR below 0.01 and a log2 fold change above 5 up to day 15 being required. Each bulk clonotype was labeled CD4 or CD8 based on which sequenced repertoire, CD4 or CD8, contained the clonotype at higher abundance. The public sequencing data were trimmed at Q25 with fastp and processed into clonotypes with MiXCR by TCRdb, which kept only in-frame beta chains. One record per CDR3 amino acid sequence lists the most common genes and DNA. These V and J calls are TCRdb output, not the study's own analysis. This sample comprises about 400,000 distinct CDR3 sequences, 6% to 8% of them detected only once. The ten largest clones represent 15% of the sample.

This clonotype has more than one count but fewer than ten. This clone's antigen is unknown. The record has no base qualities; no much larger clone is one base away. V loses 9 bases of germline sequence and J loses 9 bases, and the interval between the two ends is 19 bases. As encoded in the germline V gene (reference sequence), CDR1 is SGHNT while CDR2 is YYREEE. Its CDR3 holds 13 amino acids, cysteine through phenylalanine. The CDR3 DNA has 39 bases and is translated from base 1. The rearrangement combines TRBV5-4 with TRBJ2-1; TRBD2 might be the D gene, on 6 matching bases. The sequences come from PBMCs, collected 5 days after the yellow fever booster vaccination. The source of this sequence is a man aged 30 to 45 who received the YFV17D yellow fever vaccine. In nucleotides, the sequence is TGTGCCATGTTAACGGGAGCTAGCTTTGAGCAGTTCTTC. This gives the protein CAMLTGASFEQFF.